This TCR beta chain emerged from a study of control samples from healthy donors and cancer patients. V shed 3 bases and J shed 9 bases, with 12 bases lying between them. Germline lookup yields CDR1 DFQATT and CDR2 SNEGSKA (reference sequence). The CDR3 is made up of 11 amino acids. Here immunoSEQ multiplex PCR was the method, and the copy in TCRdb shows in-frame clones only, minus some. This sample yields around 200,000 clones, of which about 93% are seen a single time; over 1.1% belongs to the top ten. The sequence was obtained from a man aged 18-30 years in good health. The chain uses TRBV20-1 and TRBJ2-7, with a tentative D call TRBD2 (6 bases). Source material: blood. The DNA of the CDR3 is TGCAGTGCTAGGTCGAGAGCGGGGCAGTACTTC. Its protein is CSARSRAGQYF.